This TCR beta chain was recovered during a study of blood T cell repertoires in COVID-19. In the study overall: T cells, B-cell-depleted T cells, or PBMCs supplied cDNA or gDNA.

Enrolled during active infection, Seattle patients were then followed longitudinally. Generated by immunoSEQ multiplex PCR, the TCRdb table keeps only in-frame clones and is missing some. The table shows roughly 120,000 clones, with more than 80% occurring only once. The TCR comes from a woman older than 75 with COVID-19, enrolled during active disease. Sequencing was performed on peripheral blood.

Here the CDR3 reads CASTTGYEQYF. CDR3 coding DNA: TGTGCCAGCACCACGGGGTACGAGCAGTACTTC. J is TRBJ2-7 and V is TRBV25-1, with D perhaps TRBD2 (5 bases). CDR1 and CDR2 from the germline V gene are MGHDK and SYGVNS. V lost 7 bases and J lost 4, with 8 bases in between. The CDR3 totals 11 residues.